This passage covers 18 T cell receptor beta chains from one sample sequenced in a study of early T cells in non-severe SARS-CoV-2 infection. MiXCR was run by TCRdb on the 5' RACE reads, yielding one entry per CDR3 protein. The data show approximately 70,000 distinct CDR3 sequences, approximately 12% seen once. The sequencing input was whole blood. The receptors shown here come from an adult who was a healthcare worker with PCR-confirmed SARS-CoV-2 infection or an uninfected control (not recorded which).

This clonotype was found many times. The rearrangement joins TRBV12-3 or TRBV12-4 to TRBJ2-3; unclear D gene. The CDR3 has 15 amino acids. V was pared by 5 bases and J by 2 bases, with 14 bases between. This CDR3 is CASSPLNLATDTQYF. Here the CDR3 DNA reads TGTGCCAGCAGTCCTCTTAACCTTGCCACAGATACGCAGTATTTT.

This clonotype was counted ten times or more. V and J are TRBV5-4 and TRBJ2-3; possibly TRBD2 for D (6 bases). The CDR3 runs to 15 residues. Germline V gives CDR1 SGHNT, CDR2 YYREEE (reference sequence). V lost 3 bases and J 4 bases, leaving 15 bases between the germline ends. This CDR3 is CASSSAGSTSDTQYF. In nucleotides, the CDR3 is TGTGCCAGCAGCTCGGCGGGAAGCACATCAGATACGCAGTATTTT.

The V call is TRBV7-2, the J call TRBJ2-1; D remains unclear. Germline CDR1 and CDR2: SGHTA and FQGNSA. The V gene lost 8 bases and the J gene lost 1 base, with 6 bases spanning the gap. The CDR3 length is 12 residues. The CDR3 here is CASLQSYNEQFF. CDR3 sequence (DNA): TGTGCCAGCCTTCAGTCCTACAATGAGCAGTTCTTC.

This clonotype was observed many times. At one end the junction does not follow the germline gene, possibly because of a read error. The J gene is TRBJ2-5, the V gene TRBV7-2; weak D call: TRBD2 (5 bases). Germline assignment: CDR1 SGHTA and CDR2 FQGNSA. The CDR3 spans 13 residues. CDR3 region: CASSLAQLQTQYF. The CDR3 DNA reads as TGTGCCAGCAGCCTAGCTCAGTTGCAGACCCAGTACTTC. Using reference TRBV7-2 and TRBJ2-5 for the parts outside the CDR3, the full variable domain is GAGVSQSPSNKVTEKGKDVELRCDPISGHTALYWYRQSLGQGLEFLIYFQGNSAPDKSGLPSDRFSAERTGGSVSTLTIQRTQQEDSAVYLCASSLAQLQTQYFGPGTRLLVL.

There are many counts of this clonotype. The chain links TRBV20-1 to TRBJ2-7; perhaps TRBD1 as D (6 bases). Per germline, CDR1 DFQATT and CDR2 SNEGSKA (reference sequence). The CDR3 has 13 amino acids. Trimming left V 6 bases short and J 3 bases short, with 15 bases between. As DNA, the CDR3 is TGCAGTGCGACTCGGGACACCGACTACGAGCAGTACTTC. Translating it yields CSATRDTDYEQYF.

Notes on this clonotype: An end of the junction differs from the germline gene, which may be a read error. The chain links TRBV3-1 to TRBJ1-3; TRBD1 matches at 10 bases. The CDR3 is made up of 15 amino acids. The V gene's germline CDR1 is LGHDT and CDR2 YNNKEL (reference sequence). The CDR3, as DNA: TGTGCCAGCAGAGAGACAGGGGGCTCTGAAAACACCATATATTTT. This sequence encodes CASRETGGSENTIYF.

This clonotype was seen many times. CDR3 bases: TGTGCCAGCAGCTTGTGGGGGGGCACCGGGGAGCTGTTTTTT. Residues: CASSLWGGTGELFF. The chain has TRBV7-2 and TRBJ2-2; 7 bases agree with TRBD2. Germline V gives CDR1 SGHTA, CDR2 FQGNSA. Unmatched junction bases numbered 2, after V lost 3 bases and J lost 4 bases. The CDR3 is 14 residues long.

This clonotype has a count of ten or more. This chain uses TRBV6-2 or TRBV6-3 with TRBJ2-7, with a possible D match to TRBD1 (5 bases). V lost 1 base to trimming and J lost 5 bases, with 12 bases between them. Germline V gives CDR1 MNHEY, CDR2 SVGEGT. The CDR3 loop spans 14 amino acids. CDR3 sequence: CASSYLGAMNEQYF. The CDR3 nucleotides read TGTGCCAGCAGTTACTTAGGGGCGATGAACGAGCAGTACTTC.

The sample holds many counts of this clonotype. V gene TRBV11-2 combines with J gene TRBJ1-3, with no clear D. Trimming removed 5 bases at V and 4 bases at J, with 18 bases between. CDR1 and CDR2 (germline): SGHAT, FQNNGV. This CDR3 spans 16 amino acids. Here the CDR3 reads CASSVMIQSGGNTIYF. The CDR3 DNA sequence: TGTGCCAGCAGCGTAATGATACAGAGTGGCGGAAACACCATATATTTT.

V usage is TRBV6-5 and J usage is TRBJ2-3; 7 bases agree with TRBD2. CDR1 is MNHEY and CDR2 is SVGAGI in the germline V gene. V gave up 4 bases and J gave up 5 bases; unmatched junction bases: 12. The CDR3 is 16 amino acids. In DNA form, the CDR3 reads TGTGCCAGCAGTTCTACTAGCGAGGCAACCCGAGATACGCAGTATTTT. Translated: CASSSTSEATRDTQYF.

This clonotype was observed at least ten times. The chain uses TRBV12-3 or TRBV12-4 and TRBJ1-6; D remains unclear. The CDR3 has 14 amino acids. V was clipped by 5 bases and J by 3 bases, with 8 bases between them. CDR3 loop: CASSPRDYNSPLHF. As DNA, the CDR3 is TGTGCCAGCAGTCCCCGGGACTATAATTCACCCCTCCACTTT.

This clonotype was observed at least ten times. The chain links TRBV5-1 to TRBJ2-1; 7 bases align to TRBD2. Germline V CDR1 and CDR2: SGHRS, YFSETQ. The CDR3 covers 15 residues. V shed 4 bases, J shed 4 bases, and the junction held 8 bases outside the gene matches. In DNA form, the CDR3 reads TGCGCCAGCAGCCAATTGTCGGGGGGTTACAATGAGCAGTTCTTC. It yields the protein CASSQLSGGYNEQFF.

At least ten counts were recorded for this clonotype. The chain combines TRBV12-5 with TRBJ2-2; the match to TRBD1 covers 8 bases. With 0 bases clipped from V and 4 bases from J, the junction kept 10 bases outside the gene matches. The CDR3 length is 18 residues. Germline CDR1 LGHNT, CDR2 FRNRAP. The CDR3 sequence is CASGLVPGTGKPTGELFF. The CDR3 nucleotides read TGTGCTAGTGGTTTGGTACCCGGGACAGGAAAACCCACCGGGGAGCTGTTTTTT. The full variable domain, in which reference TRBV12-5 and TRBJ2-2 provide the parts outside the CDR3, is DARVTQTPRHKVTEMGQEVTMRCQPILGHNTVFWYRQTMMQGLELLAYFRNRAPLDDSGMPKDRFSAEMPDATLATLKIQPSEPRDSAVYFCASGLVPGTGKPTGELFFGEGSRLTVL.

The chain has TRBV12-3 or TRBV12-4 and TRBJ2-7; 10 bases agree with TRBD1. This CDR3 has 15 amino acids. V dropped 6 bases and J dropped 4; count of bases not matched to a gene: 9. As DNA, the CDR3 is TGTGCCAGCAGCCCGAGGACAGGGGGATGGTACGAGCAGTACTTC. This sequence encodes CASSPRTGGWYEQYF.

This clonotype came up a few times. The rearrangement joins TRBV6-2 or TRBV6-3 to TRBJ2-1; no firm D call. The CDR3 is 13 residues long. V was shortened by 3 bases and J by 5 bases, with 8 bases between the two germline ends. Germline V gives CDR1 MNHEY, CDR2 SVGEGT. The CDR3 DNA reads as TGTGCCAGCAGTTATAGTCCCAACAATGAGCAGTTCTTC. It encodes CASSYSPNNEQFF.

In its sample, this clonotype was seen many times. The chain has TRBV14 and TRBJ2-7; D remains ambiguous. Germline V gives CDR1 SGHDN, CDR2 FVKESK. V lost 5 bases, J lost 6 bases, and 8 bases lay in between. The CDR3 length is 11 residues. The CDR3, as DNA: TGTGCCAGCAGCTCTTTCTCCGAGCAGTACTTC. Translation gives CASSSFSEQYF.

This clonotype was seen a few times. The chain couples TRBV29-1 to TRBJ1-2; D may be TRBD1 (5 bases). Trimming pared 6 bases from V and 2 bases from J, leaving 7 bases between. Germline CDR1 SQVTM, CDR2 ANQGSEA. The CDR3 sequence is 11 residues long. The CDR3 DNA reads TGCAGCGTGGGGGAAAACTATGGCTACACCTTC. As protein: CSVGENYGYTF.

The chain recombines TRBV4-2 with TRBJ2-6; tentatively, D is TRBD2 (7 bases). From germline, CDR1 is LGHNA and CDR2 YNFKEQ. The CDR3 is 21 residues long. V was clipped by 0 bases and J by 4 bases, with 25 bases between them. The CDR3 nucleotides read TGTGCCAGCAGCCAAGATAGGGGGGGGGCCGTGGATAAAACCGGGGCCAACGTCCTGACTTTC. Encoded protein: CASSQDRGGAVDKTGANVLTF.